The TCR beta chain under discussion was sequenced for a study of cytomegalovirus exposure and HLA in healthy donors. About the study: Earlier work reported around 110 million unique TCR beta sequences from about 180 million T cells.

The PCR employed 60 Vbeta primers together with 13 Jbeta primers. The assay was immunoSEQ multiplex PCR, and TCRdb's table has in-frame clones only and misses some. The sample lists approximately 170,000 clones, 68% seen once, with 2.8% in the top ten. The CDR3 sequence is 13 residues long. V was cut by 0 bases and J by 9 bases, with 10 bases left in between. CDR1 and CDR2 (germline): SGDLS, YYNGEE. The clonotype originates from a woman in her 40s in good health and CMV-seropositive. The chain has TRBV9 and TRBJ1-3; D unclear. What was sequenced was PBMCs. In nucleotides, the CDR3 is TGTGCCAGCAGCGTAGAGGCGGGAGGCACCATATATTTT. Encoded protein: CASSVEAGGTIYF.